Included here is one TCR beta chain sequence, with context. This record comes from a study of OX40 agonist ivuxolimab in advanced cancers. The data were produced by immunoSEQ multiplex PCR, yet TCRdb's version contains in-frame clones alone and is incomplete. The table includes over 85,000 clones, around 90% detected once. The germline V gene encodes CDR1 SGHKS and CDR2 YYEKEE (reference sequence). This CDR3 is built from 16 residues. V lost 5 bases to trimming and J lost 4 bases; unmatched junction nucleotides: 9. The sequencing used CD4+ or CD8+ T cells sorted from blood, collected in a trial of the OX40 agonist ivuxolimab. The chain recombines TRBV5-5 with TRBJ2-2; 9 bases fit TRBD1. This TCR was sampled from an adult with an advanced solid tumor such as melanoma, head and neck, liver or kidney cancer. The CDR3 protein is CASSSNRGQSTGELFF. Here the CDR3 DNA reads TGTGCCAGCAGTTCCAACAGGGGGCAGAGCACCGGGGAGCTGTTTTTT. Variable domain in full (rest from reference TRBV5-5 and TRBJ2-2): DAGVTQSPTHLIKTRGQQVTLRCSPISGHKSVSWYQQVLGQGPQFIFQYYEKEERGRGNFPDRFSARQFPNYSSELNVNALLLGDSALYLCASSSNRGQSTGELFFGEGSRLTVL.